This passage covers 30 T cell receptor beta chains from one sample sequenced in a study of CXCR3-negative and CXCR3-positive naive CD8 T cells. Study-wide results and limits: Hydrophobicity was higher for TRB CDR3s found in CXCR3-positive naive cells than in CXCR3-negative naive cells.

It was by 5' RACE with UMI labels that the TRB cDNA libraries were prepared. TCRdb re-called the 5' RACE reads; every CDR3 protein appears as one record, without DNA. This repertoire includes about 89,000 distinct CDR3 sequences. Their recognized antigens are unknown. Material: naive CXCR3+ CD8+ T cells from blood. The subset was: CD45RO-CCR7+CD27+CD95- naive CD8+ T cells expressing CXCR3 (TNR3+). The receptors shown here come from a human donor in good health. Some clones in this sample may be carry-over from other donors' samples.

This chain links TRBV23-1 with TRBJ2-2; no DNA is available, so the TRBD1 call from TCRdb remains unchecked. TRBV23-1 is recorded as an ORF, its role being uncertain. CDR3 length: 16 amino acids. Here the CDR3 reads CASSRRDRVNTGELFF.

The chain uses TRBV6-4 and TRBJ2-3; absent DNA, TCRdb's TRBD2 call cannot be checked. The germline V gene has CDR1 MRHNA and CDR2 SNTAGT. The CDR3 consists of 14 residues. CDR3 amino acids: CASSSSGFTDTQYF.

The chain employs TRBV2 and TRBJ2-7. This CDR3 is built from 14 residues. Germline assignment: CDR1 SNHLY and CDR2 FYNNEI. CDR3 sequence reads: CASSDSQGPYEQYF.

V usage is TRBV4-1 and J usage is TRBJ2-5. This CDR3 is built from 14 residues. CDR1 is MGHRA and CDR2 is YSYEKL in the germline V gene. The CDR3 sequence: CASSQDRLQETQYF.

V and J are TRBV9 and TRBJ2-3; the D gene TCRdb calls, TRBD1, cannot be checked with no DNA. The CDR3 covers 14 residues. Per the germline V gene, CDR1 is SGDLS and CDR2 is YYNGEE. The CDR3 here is CASSPSGGRNTQYF.

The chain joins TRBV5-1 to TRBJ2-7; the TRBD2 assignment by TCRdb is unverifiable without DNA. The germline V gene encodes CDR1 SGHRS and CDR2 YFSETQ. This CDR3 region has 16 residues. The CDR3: CASSGGQAGVEYEQYF.

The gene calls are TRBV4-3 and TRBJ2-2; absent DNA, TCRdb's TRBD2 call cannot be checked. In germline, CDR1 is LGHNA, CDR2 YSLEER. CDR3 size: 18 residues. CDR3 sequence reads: CASSQDQKLAGNTGELFF.

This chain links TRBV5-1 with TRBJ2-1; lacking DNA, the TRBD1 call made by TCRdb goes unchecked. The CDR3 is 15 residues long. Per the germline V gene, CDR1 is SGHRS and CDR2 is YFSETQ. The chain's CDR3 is CASSRLPGDYNEQFF. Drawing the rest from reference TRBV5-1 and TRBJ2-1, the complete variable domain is KAGVTQTPRYLIKTRGQQVTLSCSPISGHRSVSWYQQTPGQGLQFLFEYFSETQRNKGNFPGRFSGRQFSNSRSEMNVSTLELGDSALYLCASSRLPGDYNEQFFGPGTRLTVL.

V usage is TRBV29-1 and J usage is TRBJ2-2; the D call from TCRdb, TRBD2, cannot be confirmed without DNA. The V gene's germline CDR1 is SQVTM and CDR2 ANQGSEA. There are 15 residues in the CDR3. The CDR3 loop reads CSVGLDGSVTGELFF.

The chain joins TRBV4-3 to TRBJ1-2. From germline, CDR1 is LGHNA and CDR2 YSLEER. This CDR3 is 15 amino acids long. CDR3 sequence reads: CASSQDSAALHGYTF.

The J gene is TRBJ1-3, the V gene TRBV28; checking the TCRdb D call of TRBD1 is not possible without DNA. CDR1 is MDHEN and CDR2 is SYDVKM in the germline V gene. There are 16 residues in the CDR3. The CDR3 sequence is CASSLFRGASGNTIYF.

The CDR3: CASSSVQTYGYTF. The chain carries TRBV5-6 and TRBJ1-2. CDR3 length equals 13 residues. Looked up from germline, CDR1 is SGHDT and CDR2 is YYEEEE.

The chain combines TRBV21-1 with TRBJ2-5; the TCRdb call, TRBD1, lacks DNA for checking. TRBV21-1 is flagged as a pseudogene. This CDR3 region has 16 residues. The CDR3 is CASSKDRDRGGETQYF.

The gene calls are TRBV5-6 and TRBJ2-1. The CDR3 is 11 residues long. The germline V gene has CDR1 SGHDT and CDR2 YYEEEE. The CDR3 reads CASSLVEEQFF.

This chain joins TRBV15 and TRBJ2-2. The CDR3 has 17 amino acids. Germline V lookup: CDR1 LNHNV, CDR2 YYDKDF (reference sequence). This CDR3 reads CATSRNTDNPNTGELFF.

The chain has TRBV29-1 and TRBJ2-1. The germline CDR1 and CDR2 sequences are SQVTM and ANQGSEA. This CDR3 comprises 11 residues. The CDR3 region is CTGRRYNEQFF.

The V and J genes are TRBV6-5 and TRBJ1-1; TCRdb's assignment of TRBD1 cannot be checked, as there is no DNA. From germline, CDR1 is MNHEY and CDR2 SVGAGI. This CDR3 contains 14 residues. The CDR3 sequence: CASSYSIQGTEAFF.

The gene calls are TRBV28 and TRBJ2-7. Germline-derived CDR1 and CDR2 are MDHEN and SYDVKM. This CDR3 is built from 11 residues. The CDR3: CASSRDYEQYF.

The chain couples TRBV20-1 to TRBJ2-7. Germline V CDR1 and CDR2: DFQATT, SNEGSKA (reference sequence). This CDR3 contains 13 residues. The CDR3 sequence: CSARTELNYEQYF.

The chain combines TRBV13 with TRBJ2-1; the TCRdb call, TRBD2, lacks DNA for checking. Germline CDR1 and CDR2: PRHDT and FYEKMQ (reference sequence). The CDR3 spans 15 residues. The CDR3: CASSPERDFRGWQFF.

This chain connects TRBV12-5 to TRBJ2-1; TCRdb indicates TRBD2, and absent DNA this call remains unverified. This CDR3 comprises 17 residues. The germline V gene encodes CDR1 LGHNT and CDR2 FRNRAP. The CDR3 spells CASGLGSSGGIYNEQFF.

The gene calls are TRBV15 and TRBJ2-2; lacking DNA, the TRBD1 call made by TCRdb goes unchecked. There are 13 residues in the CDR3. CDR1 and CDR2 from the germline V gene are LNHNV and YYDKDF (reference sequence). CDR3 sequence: CATSIPGPGELFF.

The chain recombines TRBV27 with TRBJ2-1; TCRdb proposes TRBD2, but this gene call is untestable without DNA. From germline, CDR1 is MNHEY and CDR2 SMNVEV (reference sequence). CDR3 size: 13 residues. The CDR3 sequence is CASSLSAGNEQFF.

CDR3 sequence: CASSQLDYNEQFF. The chain uses TRBV6-2 or TRBV6-3 and TRBJ2-1. CDR3 length equals 13 residues. Germline values: CDR1 MNHEY, CDR2 SVGEGT.

CDR3 residues: CASSARSTYYEQYF. J is TRBJ2-7 and V is TRBV7-9. Looked up from germline, CDR1 is SEHNR and CDR2 is FQNEAQ (reference sequence). This CDR3 has 14 residues.

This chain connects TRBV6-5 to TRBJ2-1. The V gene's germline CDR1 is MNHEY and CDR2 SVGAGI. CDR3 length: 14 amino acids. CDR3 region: CASSPTSSYNEQFF.

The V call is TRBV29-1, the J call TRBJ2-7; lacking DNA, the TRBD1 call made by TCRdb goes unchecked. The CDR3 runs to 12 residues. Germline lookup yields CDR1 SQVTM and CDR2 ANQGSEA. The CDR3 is CSVGTVSYEQYF.

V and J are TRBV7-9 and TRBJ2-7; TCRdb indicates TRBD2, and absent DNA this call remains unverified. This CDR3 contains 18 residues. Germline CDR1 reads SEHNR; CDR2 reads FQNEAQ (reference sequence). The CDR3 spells CASSPPGLAGEQRGEQYF.

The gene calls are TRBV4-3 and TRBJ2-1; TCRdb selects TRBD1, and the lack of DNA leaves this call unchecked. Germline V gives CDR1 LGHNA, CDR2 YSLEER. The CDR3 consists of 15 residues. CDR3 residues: CASSHYDRGYDEQFF.

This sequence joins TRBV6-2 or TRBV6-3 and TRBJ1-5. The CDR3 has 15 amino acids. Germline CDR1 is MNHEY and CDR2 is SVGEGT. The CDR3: CASSYEGDSNQPQHF.